The rows below give T cell receptor beta chains drawn from one sample of a study of blood T cells in healthy people across ages. TCRdb reprocessed the 5' RACE reads with MiXCR, giving one entry per CDR3 protein. The sample has over 1.5 million distinct CDR3 sequences, about 50% seen once; the top ten hold approximately 2%. The sample taken for sequencing was blood. The receptors originated from a woman aged 35 to 49 in good health. CDR3s include the opening cysteine and the closing phenylalanine or tryptophan. Each record gives: J gene, V gene, CDR3 protein.

J: TRBJ2-1
V: TRBV11-1
CDR3: CASSLFQSMNNEQFF

J: TRBJ1-4
V: TRBV7-2
CDR3: CASSSDRVVTNEKLFF

J: TRBJ2-2
V: TRBV6-5
CDR3: CASKATMNTGELFF

J: TRBJ2-1
V: TRBV2
CDR3: CASSETGNEQFF

J: TRBJ2-5
V: TRBV20-1
CDR3: CSASRSGTETQYF

J: NA
V: TRBV4-3
CDR3: CASSLDSAYNEQYF

J: TRBJ2-3
V: TRBV29-1
CDR3: CSVVPIGGQGTDTQYF

J: TRBJ1-2
V: TRBV20-1
CDR3: CSASWTGPNYGYTF

J: TRBJ2-7
V: TRBV4-2
CDR3: CASSQERWSYEQYF

J: TRBJ2-4
V: TRBV7-2
CDR3: CASSLGTPLEQYF

J: TRBJ2-5
V: TRBV9
CDR3: CASSVDSGTTSGETQYF

J: TRBJ2-1
V: TRBV28
CDR3: CASSPSLLYNNEQFF

J: TRBJ2-5
V: TRBV7-8
CDR3: CASSLSYSRRPQETQYF

J: TRBJ1-2
V: TRBV5-1
CDR3: CASSGGPSITF

J: TRBJ2-3
V: TRBV6-2/TRBV6-3
CDR3: CASRGRRGAASVTDTQYF

J: TRBJ2-5
V: TRBV12-3/TRBV12-4
CDR3: CASRARVEETQYF

J: TRBJ2-7
V: TRBV7-9
CDR3: CASSLTGKDEQYF

J: NA
V: TRBV11-1
CDR3: CASSPGQGATYEQYF

J: TRBJ2-1
V: TRBV9
CDR3: CASSARGLAGSSYNEQFF

J: TRBJ2-6
V: TRBV12-3/TRBV12-4
CDR3: CASSSGTLSTGANVLTF

J: TRBJ1-6
V: TRBV12-3/TRBV12-4
CDR3: CASSFGESPLHF

J: TRBJ1-1
V: TRBV7-9
CDR3: CASRPGQGIMNTEAFF

J: TRBJ2-7
V: TRBV21-1
CDR3: CASSKARGRPYEQYF

J: TRBJ2-1
V: TRBV9
CDR3: CASSGVTGEEYNEQFF

J: TRBJ2-6
V: TRBV4-1
CDR3: CASSQVGRNSGANVLTF

J: TRBJ2-1
V: TRBV5-6
CDR3: CASSSRVAEQFF

J: TRBJ1-1
V: TRBV4-3
CDR3: CASSQDLTGSGNTEAFF

J: TRBJ2-3
V: TRBV28
CDR3: CASSSKSRDFWGTDTQYF

J: TRBJ2-7
V: TRBV5-6
CDR3: CASSPDGDSSYEQYF

J: TRBJ1-4
V: TRBV6-1
CDR3: CASSEGQGNEKLFF

J: TRBJ2-5
V: TRBV6-5
CDR3: CASSDRPIQETQYF

J: TRBJ2-7
V: TRBV6-6
CDR3: CASSYVISGTPYEQYF

J: TRBJ1-2
V: TRBV6-2/TRBV6-3
CDR3: CASSARTGGHGYTF

J: TRBJ1-5
V: TRBV7-2
CDR3: CASSLTAGHNQPQHF

J: TRBJ2-6
V: TRBV6-2/TRBV6-3
CDR3: CASSLLRQDPGANVLTF

J: TRBJ2-5
V: TRBV12-3/TRBV12-4
CDR3: CASRLGQGYQETQYF

J: TRBJ2-3
V: TRBV7-2
CDR3: CASSPPGQGPDTQYF

J: TRBJ2-7
V: TRBV20-1
CDR3: CSARVWERFSYEQYF

J: TRBJ2-3
V: TRBV7-2
CDR3: CASSLWAGTDTQYF

J: TRBJ2-3
V: TRBV7-3
CDR3: CASSLRLQGNADTQYF

J: TRBJ2-2
V: TRBV4-3
CDR3: CASSQDRGGLNTGELFF

J: TRBJ2-3
V: TRBV12-3/TRBV12-4
CDR3: CASSVKQADTQYF